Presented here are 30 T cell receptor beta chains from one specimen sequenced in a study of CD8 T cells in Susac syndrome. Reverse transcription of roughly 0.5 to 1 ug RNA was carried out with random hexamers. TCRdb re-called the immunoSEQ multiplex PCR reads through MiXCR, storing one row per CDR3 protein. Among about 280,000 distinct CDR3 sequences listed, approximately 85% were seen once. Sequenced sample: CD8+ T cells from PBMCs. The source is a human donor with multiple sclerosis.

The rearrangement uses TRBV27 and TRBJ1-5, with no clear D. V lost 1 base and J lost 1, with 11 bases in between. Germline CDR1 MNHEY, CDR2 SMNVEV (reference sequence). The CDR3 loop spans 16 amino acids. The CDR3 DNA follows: TGTGCCAGCAGTTTATTCGGGGTTCGGAGCAATCAGCCCCAGCATTTT. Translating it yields CASSLFGVRSNQPQHF.

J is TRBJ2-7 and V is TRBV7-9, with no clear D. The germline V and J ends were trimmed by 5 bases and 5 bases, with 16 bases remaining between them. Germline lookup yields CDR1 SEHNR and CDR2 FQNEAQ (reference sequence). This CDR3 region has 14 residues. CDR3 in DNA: TGTGCCAGCAGCCCCATCCCTAGTTCGGACGAGCAGTACTTC. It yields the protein CASSPIPSSDEQYF.

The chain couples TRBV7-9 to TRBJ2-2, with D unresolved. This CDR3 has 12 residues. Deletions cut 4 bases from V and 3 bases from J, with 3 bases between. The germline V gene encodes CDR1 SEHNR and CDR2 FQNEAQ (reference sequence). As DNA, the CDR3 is TGTGCCAGCAGCTCCCACACCGGGGAGCTGTTTTTT. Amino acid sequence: CASSSHTGELFF. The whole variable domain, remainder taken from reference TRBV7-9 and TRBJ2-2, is DTGVSQNPRHKITKRGQNVTFRCDPISEHNRLYWYRQTLGQGPEFLTYFQNEAQLEKSRLLSDRFSAERPKGSFSTLEIQRTEQGDSAMYLCASSSHTGELFFGEGSRLTVL.

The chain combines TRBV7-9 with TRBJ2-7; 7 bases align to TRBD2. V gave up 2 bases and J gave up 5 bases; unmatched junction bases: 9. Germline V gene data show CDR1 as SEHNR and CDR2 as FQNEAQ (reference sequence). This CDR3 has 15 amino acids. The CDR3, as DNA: TGTGCCAGCAGCTTACCCGGGAGGCTAGCCCACGAGCAGTACTTC. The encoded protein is CASSLPGRLAHEQYF.

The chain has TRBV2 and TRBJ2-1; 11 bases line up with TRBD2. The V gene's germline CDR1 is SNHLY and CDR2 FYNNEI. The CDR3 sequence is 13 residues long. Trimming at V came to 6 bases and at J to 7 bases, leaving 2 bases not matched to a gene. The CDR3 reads CASRGLAANEQFF. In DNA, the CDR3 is TGTGCCAGCAGGGGACTAGCGGCTAATGAGCAGTTCTTC.

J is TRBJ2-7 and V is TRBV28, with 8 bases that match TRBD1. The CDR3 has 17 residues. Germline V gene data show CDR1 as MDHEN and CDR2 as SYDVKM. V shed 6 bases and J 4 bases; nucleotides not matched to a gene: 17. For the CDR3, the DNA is TGTGCCAGCAGCCTCATCCGTTTGGACAGGGAGAAGTACGAGCAGTACTTC. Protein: CASSLIRLDREKYEQYF.

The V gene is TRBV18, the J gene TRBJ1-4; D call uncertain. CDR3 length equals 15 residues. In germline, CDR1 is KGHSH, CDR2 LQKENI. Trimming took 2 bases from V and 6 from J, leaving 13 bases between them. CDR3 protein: CASSPTTHADEKLFF. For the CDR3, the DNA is TGTGCCAGCTCACCAACGACCCATGCCGATGAAAAACTGTTTTTT.

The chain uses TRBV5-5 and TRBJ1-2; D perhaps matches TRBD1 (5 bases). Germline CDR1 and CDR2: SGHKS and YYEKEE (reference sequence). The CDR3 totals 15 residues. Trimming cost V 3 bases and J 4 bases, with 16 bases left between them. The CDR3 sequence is CASSWGPYDSYGYTF. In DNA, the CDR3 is TGTGCCAGCAGCTGGGGACCGTACGACAGCTATGGCTACACCTTC.

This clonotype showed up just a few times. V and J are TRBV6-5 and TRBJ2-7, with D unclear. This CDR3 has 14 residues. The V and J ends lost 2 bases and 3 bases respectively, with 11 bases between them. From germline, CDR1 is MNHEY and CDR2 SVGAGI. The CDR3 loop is CASSYRGRGYEQYF. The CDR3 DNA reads TGTGCCAGCAGTTACCGCGGCCGCGGCTACGAGCAGTACTTC.

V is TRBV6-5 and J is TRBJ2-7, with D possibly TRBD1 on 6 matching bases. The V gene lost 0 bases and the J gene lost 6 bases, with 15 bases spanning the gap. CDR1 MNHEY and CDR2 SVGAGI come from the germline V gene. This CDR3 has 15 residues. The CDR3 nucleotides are TGTGCCAGCAGTTACTCGACGGGGCAGGGGAGCGAGCAGTACTTC. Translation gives CASSYSTGQGSEQYF.

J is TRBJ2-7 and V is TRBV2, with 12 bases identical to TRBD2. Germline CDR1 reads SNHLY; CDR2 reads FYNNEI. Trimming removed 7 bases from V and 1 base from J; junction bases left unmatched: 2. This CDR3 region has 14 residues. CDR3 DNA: TGTGCCAGCACTGGACTAGCGGGATCCTACGAGCAGTACTTC. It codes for CASTGLAGSYEQYF. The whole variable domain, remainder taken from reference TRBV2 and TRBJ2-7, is EPEVTQTPSHQVTQMGQEVILRCVPISNHLYFYWYRQILGQKVEFLVSFYNNEISEKSEIFDDQFSVERPDGSNFTLKIRSTKLEDSAMYFCASTGLAGSYEQYFGPGTRLTVT.

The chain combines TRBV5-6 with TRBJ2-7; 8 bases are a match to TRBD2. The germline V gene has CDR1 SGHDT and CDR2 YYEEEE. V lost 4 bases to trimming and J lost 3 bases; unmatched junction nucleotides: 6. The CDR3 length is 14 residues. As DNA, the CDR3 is TGTGCCAGCAGCGTCAGCGGGAGCTACTACGAGCAGTACTTC. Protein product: CASSVSGSYYEQYF.

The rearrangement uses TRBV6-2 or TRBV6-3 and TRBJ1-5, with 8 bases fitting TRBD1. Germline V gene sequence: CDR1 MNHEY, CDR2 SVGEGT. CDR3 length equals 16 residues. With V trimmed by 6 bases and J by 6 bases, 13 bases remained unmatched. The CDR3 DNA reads TGTGCCAGCAGAATCGGACAGGGAGGCCGGAGTCAGCCCCAGCATTTT. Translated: CASRIGQGGRSQPQHF.

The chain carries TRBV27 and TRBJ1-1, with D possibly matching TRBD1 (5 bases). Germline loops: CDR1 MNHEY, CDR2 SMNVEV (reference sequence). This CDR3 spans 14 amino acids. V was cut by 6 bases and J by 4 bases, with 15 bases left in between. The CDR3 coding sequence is TGTGCCAGCAGATGGGGGGGATCGGGCACTGAAGCTTTCTTT. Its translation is CASRWGGSGTEAFF.

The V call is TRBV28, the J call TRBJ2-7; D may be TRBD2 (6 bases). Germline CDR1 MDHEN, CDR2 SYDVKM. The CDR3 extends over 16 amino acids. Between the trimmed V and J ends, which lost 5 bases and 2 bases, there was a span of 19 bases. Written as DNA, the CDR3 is TGTGCCAGCAGTCCTTGGGGAAGCGGGCCCACCTACGAGCAGTACTTC. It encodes CASSPWGSGPTYEQYF.

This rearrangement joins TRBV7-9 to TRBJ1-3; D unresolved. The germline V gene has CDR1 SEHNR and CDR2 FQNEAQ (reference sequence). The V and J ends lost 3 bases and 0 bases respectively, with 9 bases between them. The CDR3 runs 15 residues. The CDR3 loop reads CASSFSRTSGNTIYF. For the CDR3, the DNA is TGTGCCAGCAGCTTCAGCCGAACCTCTGGAAACACCATATATTTT.

The CDR3 nucleotides read TGTGCCAGCAAACTAGGCACCGGGGAGCTGTTTTTT. Encoded protein: CASKLGTGELFF. The V gene is TRBV27, the J gene TRBJ2-2; TRBD2 is a possible D gene (5 bases). CDR1 is MNHEY, CDR2 SMNVEV, per germline (reference sequence). Trimming pared 7 bases from V and 4 bases from J, leaving 7 bases between. CDR3 length: 12 amino acids.

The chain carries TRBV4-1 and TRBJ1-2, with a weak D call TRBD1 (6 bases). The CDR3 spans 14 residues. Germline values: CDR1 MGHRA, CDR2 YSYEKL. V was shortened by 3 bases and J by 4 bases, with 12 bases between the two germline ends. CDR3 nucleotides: TGCGCCAGCAGCCAGGGGAGACAGGTCTATGGCTACACCTTC. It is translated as CASSQGRQVYGYTF.

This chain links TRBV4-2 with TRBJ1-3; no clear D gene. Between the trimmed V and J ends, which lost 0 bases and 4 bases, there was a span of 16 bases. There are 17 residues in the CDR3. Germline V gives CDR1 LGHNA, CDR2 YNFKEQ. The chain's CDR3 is CASSQDFAGWEGNTIYF. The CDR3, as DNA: TGTGCCAGCAGCCAAGATTTCGCAGGTTGGGAGGGAAACACCATATATTTT.

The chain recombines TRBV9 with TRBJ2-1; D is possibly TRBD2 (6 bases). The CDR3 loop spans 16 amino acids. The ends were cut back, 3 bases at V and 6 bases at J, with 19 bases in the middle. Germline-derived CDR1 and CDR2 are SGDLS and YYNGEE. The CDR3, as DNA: TGTGCCAGCAGCGCGAGACTAGATCGGGAGAGCAATGAGCAGTTCTTC. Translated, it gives CASSARLDRESNEQFF.

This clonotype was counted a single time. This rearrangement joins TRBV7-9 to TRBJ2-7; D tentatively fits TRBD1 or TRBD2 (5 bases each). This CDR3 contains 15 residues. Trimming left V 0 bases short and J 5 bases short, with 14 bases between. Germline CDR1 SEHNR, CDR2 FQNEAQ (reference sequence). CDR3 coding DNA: TGTGCCAGCAGCTTAGCCTCGGGGCTTACCGACGAGCAGTACTTC. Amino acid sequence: CASSLASGLTDEQYF.

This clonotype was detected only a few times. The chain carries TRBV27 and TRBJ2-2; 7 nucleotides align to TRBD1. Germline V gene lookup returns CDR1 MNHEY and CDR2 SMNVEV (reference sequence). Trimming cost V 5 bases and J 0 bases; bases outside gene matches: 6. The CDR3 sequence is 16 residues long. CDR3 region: CASSPRQGANTGELFF. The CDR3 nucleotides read TGTGCCAGCAGTCCCCGACAGGGTGCGAACACCGGGGAGCTGTTTTTT.

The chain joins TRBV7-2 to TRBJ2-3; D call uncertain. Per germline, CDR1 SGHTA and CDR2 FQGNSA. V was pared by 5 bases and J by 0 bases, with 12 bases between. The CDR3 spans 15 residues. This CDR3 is CASSQRTASTDTQYF. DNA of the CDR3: TGTGCCAGCAGCCAAAGGACGGCTAGCACAGATACGCAGTATTTT.

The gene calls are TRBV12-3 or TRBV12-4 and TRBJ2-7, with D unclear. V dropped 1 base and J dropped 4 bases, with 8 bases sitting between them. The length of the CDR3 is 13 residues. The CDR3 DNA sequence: TGTGCCAGCAGTTTAGACTCCCTGTACGAGCAGTACTTC. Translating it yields CASSLDSLYEQYF.

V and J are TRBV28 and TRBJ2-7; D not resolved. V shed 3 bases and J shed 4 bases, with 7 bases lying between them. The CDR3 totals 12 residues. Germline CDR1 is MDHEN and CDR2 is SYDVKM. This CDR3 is CASSFIPYEQYF. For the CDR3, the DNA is TGTGCCAGCAGTTTTATACCTTACGAGCAGTACTTC.

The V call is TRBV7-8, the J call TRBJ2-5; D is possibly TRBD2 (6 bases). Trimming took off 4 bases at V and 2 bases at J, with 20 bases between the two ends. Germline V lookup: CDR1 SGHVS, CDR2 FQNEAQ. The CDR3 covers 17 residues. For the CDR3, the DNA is TGTGCCAGCAGCTCCGTGGACGGGAAGGAGGGGCAAGAGACCCAGTACTTC. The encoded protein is CASSSVDGKEGQETQYF.

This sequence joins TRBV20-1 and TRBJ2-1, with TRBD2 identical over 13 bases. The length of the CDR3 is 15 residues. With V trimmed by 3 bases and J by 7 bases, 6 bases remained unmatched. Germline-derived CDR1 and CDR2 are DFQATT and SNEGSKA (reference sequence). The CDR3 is CSASGLAGVRNEQFF. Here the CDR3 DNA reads TGCAGTGCTAGTGGACTAGCGGGAGTCCGGAATGAGCAGTTCTTC.

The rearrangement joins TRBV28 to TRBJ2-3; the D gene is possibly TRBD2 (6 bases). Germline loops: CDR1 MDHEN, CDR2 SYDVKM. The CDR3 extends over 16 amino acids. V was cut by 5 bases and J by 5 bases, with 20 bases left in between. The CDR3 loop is CASSPRDSGYEDTQYF. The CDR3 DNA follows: TGTGCCAGCAGTCCCCGGGACTCGGGATATGAAGATACGCAGTATTTT.

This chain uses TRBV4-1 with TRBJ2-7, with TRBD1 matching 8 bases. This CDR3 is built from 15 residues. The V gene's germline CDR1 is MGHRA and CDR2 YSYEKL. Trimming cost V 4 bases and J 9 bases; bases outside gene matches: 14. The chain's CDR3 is CASSPRTGYLHGQYF. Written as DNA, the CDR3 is TGCGCCAGCAGCCCGAGGACAGGGTACCTCCACGGGCAGTACTTC.

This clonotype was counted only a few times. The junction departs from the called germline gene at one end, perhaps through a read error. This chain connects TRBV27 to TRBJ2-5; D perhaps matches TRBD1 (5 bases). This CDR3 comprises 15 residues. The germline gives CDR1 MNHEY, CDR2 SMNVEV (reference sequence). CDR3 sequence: CASSSLDTTKETQYF. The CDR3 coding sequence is TGTGCCAGCAGTTCTTTGGACACCACCAAAGAGACCCAGTACTTT.